This TCR beta chain was captured by sequencing in a study of regulatory T cells in long-lasting Graves disease. Arm-PCR with iRepertoire HTBI primers amplified the CDR3 regions for these TCR beta libraries. MiXCR, applied by TCRdb to the multiplex PCR reads, yields one record per CDR3 protein. The repertoire includes about 470,000 distinct CDR3 sequences, less than 25% of them detected once, and 6.5% to 10% sits in the top ten. Time point in this sample: persistent/refractory GD, antithyroid drugs over 5 years with positive TRAb. Extracted PBMC RNA gave rise to the TCR library. General study points: Persistent disease preferred TRBV28, TRBJ1-2 and TRBJ2-5.

The CDR3 runs 14 residues. Germline-derived CDR1 and CDR2 are MNHNS and SASEGT. The V and J ends lost 0 bases and 11 bases respectively, with 16 bases between them. On this clonotype itself: Its antigen is undetermined.

The V gene is TRBV6-1, the J gene TRBJ1-1; D unresolved. The sample was peripheral blood mononuclear cells (PBMCs), taken when the disease was refractory, from a patient treated with antithyroid drugs. The source of this sequence is a female donor with Graves disease. In DNA form, the CDR3 reads TGTGCCAGCAGTGAAGCTCACGGGTCCTCGGGGGCTTTCTTT. This translates into CASSEAHGSSGAFF.